This T cell receptor (beta chain) was sequenced for a study of beta chain features in type 1 diabetes (dated by TCRdb to the late 2010s). With respect to the entire study: Patients and healthy donors did not differ in mean age, gender distribution, total cell number or subset yield. In the study, TCRB repertoires of sorted circulating CD4+ T cell subsets from recently diagnosed type 1 diabetes patients were compared with those of matched healthy donors. Naive and central memory subsets were obtained from all 30 or so donors, but regulatory and stem cell-like memory subsets were isolated from only 8 patients and 8 healthy donors. A total of under 120,000,000 sorted cells were examined across all samples, and RNA yield correlated strongly with the number of cells per subset. Here is what the overall study found, with its caveats: At VDJ recombination sites, patients with type 1 diabetes made fewer insertions and deleted more nucleotides, a pattern implying thymic rearrangement abnormalities. PCR may preferentially amplify shorter templates, but because patient and control samples were amplified and corrected together, any resulting skew would affect both groups equally. A moderate but significant shortening of TCRB CDR3 length was observed in type 1 diabetes patients in all four CD4+ subsets. Naive, central memory and regulatory TCRB repertoires appeared to be more alike among patients than among healthy donors. Because cDNA was sequenced instead of genomic DNA, activated cells with high expression could be over-represented, although the groups did not differ in activation or CD3 levels. Because the HLA sub-analyses included only small numbers of individuals, any influence of HLA type on TCRB rearrangement was left unresolved.

A single peripheral blood draw of around 0.11 L on average was collected from each donor into heparinised tubes. A BD FACSAria II and a panel including CD45RO, CCR7, CD25, CD127, CD95 and CD27 were used to sort naive, central memory, regulatory and stem cell-like memory CD4+ T cells. Every sorted population had a purity above 95%. PBMCs were isolated immediately by Lymphoprep density gradient centrifugation and stained directly without culture. Samples were stained and sorted in pairs, with one healthy donor and one patient per experiment, so that batch effects were minimized. A distance of 12 bases separates the germline ends of V and J, which lose 2 bases and 5 bases respectively. From a lookup of the germline V gene, CDR1 and CDR2 are SGHRS and YFSETQ. The CDR3 runs 14 residues from the cysteine to the phenylalanine. Here the CDR3 DNA is all that survives: 42 bases in frame from base 1. The entire amount of isolated RNA was reverse transcribed using the High Capacity cDNA Reverse Transcription Kit, so the sequenced TCRB transcripts were expressed ones. Naive, central memory and regulatory T cell samples underwent deep immunoSEQ sequencing, averaging about 3.3 million total reads per sample. After sorted cells were lysed in RLT buffer, RNA was extracted with DNase-treated RNeasy Micro or Mini kits, with the choice depending on cell number. Each cell subset was processed separately to prevent cross-contamination, with patient and healthy donor samples processed together. Using the immunoSEQ multiplex PCR, TCRB sequences were amplified from cDNA into 87-bp fragments spanning the CDR3 region. Sequencing of the amplicons was done on the Illumina HiSeq platform. The authors' pipeline ran thus. PCR bias was corrected computationally using synthetic template baselines, and reads within Hamming distance 2 were collapsed, with unmergeable singletons discarded. Reads were aligned to IMGT to assign V, D and J genes, CDR3 length, and insertions or deletions at six rearrangement sites. Within each subset, clonotype counts were normalized to sorted cell number, after which true diversity and Gini coefficients were computed with the tcR R package. The overlap coefficient, calculated on TCRB nucleotide sequences, was used to quantify repertoire sharing. TCRdb holds this immuneACCESS table with in-frame rearrangements only. Some clones are missing; in checked studies, unresolved V genes explain under half, and the rest has no known cause. V and J calls plus clone size are reproduced from that table; the DNA served to infer D and trimming. The table for this sample lists hundreds of thousands of clones; 9.3% of them were counted only once. Together, the top ten hold about 1% of the sample.

In regard to this clone: The antigen this receptor binds is unknown. The sample holds no much larger clone one base away, and base qualities are not on file.

This receptor was taken from a man aged 25 to 40 with type 1 diabetes. The sequence links TRBV5-1 to TRBJ2-3; the D gene cannot be named for sure. The sample comprised central memory CD4+ T cells from blood. The bases read TGCGCCAGCAGCTTAGCCGTAGGGTTAGATACGCAGTATTTT. Its product reads: CASSLAVGLDTQYF. This CDR3, with the reference TRBV5-1 and TRBJ2-3 proteins standing in past its ends, gives the full variable domain KAGVTQTPRYLIKTRGQQVTLSCSPISGHRSVSWYQQTPGQGLQFLFEYFSETQRNKGNFPGRFSGRQFSNSRSEMNVSTLELGDSALYLCASSLAVGLDTQYFGPGTRLTVL.